These 26 T cell receptor beta chains were all obtained from the same sample, sequenced in a study of early T cells in non-severe SARS-CoV-2 infection. TCRdb processed the 5' RACE reads anew with MiXCR; each CDR3 protein has one entry. This sample has about 35,000 distinct CDR3 sequences; 5.9% occur once, and the top ten carry around 5%. Sequencing was performed on whole blood. These receptors came from an adult who was a healthcare worker with PCR-confirmed SARS-CoV-2 infection or an uninfected control (not recorded which).

This clonotype was seen many times. The chain carries TRBV6-5 and TRBJ2-4; TRBD1 matches 7 bases. The length of the CDR3 is 12 residues. Trimming took 8 bases from V and 9 from J; bases not matched to a gene: 7. From germline, CDR1 is MNHEY and CDR2 SVGAGI. Here the CDR3 DNA reads TGTGCCAGCGGCAACAGGGGTGGCATTCAGTACTTC. Protein: CASGNRGGIQYF.

This clonotype was counted between two and nine times. The rearrangement joins TRBV7-2 to TRBJ1-2; D unclear. V lost 1 base, J lost 4 bases, and 7 bases lay in between. CDR1 and CDR2 from the germline V gene are SGHTA and FQGNSA. The CDR3 contains 13 residues. CDR3 amino acids: CASSLVGSYGYTF. CDR3 nucleotides: TGTGCCAGCAGCTTAGTAGGGAGCTATGGCTACACCTTC.

The rearrangement joins TRBV4-1 to TRBJ2-7, with D possibly being TRBD2 (7 bases). The CDR3 has 16 residues. The V end lost 1 base, the J end lost 4 bases, and 17 bases lay between the germline ends. Looked up from germline, CDR1 is MGHRA and CDR2 is YSYEKL. The CDR3, as DNA: TGCGCCAGCAGCCAAGGGCCTGGGGGGGCAACTTACGAGCAGTACTTC. It is translated as CASSQGPGGATYEQYF.

This clonotype was counted at least ten times. The chain uses TRBV5-1 and TRBJ2-5; D ambiguous. The germline V and J ends were trimmed by 2 bases and 0 bases, with 8 bases remaining between them. This CDR3 spans 14 amino acids. The germline gives CDR1 SGHRS, CDR2 YFSETQ. The DNA for the CDR3 is TGCGCCAGCAGCTTATTGCCGGACCAAGAGACCCAGTACTTC. Protein sequence: CASSLLPDQETQYF. Filled out from reference TRBV5-1 and TRBJ2-5, the complete variable domain reads KAGVTQTPRYLIKTRGQQVTLSCSPISGHRSVSWYQQTPGQGLQFLFEYFSETQRNKGNFPGRFSGRQFSNSRSEMNVSTLELGDSALYLCASSLLPDQETQYFGPGTRLLVL.

This clonotype was found many times. The gene calls are TRBV2 and TRBJ1-6; D is uncertain. Trimming shortened V by 4 bases and J by 13 bases, and 11 bases separated the two germline ends. The CDR3 consists of 12 residues. CDR1 is SNHLY and CDR2 is FYNNEI in the germline V gene. The CDR3 protein is CASSVDPGPLHF. In DNA form, the CDR3 reads TGTGCCAGCAGTGTCGATCCGGGTCCCCTCCACTTT.

The chain is built from TRBV18 and TRBJ2-3, with D uncertain. V lost 2 bases, J lost 2 bases, and 8 bases lay in between. The CDR3 has 14 residues. Germline V gene data show CDR1 as KGHSH and CDR2 as LQKENI. The CDR3 reads CASSPATITDTQYF. Written as DNA, the CDR3 is TGTGCCAGCTCACCAGCGACAATCACAGATACGCAGTATTTT.

The sample holds many counts of this clonotype. The chain combines TRBV10-3 with TRBJ1-2, with 7 bases that match TRBD1. CDR1 and CDR2 from the germline V gene are ENHRY and SYGVKD. CDR3 length: 14 amino acids. The junction had 3 bases not matched to a gene; V was cut back by 0 bases and J by 5 bases. CDR3 sequence reads: CAISESGQRYGYTF. CDR3 DNA sequence: TGTGCCATCAGTGAGTCGGGACAGAGATATGGCTACACCTTC.

This clonotype was seen many times. This chain joins TRBV28 and TRBJ2-1; tentative D call: TRBD2 (5 bases). Germline CDR1 is MDHEN and CDR2 is SYDVKM. V gave up 6 bases and J gave up 2 bases, with 17 bases separating them. The CDR3 loop spans 16 amino acids. This chain's CDR3 is CASSPEGKRTYNEQFF. DNA of the CDR3: TGTGCCAGCAGCCCTGAGGGTAAGAGGACCTACAATGAGCAGTTCTTC. Full variable domain (outside the CDR3, taken from reference TRBV28 and TRBJ2-1): DVKVTQSSRYLVKRTGEKVFLECVQDMDHENMFWYRQDPGLGLRLIYFSYDVKMKEKGDIPEGYSVSREKKERFSLILESASTNQTSMYLCASSPEGKRTYNEQFFGPGTRLTVL.

This clonotype was recorded at least ten times. This chain connects TRBV7-9 to TRBJ2-3, with D perhaps TRBD2 (6 bases). The ends were cut back, 1 base at V and 0 bases at J, with 8 bases in the middle. Per germline, CDR1 SEHNR and CDR2 FQNEAQ (reference sequence). CDR3 length: 15 residues. DNA for the CDR3: TGTGCCAGCAGCTTAGTCAGCGGGAGCACAGATACGCAGTATTTT. It is translated as CASSLVSGSTDTQYF.

This clonotype was detected ten times or more. The CDR3 nucleotides read TGTGCCAGCAGTGCTATTCTAGCGGGAGCCCCCTCCTACAATGAGCAGTTCTTC. It codes for CASSAILAGAPSYNEQFF. The rearrangement joins TRBV28 to TRBJ2-1, with 10 bases aligning to TRBD2. Germline CDR1 and CDR2: MDHEN and SYDVKM. The CDR3 has 18 amino acids. V trimming: 5 bases; J trimming: 0 bases; junction bases outside the gene matches: 10.

This clonotype was observed a single time. This chain connects TRBV7-9 to TRBJ1-1; D is unresolved. Deletions cut 1 base from V and 0 bases from J, with 9 bases between. From germline, CDR1 is SEHNR and CDR2 FQNEAQ (reference sequence). The CDR3 covers 15 residues. This CDR3 reads CASSLGGTMNTEAFF. CDR3 nucleotides: TGTGCCAGCAGCTTAGGAGGCACTATGAACACTGAAGCTTTCTTT.

This clonotype was seen many times. The rearrangement joins TRBV9 to TRBJ2-6, with 8 nucleotides matching TRBD1. The CDR3 is 19 residues long. CDR1 and CDR2 from the germline V gene are SGDLS and YYNGEE. V lost 4 bases and J lost 2; bases outside the gene matches: 14. CDR3 protein: CASSPWDRSFEPGANVLTF. The CDR3 DNA reads as TGTGCCAGCAGCCCATGGGACAGGAGCTTCGAACCTGGGGCCAACGTCCTGACTTTC.

This clonotype was counted many times. This sequence joins TRBV20-1 and TRBJ2-7; TRBD2 agrees at 9 bases. The V segment lost 6 bases and the J segment 2 bases; nucleotides outside the gene matches: 5. Germline CDR1 and CDR2: DFQATT and SNEGSKA (reference sequence). The CDR3 is 13 amino acids. CDR3 region: CSALLAGAYEQYF. In DNA form, the CDR3 reads TGCAGTGCCCTACTAGCGGGCGCCTACGAGCAGTACTTC.

As concerns this clonotype: Germline and junction disagree at one end, which may indicate a read error. The rearrangement links TRBV20-1 to TRBJ2-1, with 9 bases fitting TRBD1. CDR1 and CDR2 from the germline V gene are DFQATT and SNEGSKA (reference sequence). The CDR3 runs to 12 residues. The CDR3 nucleotides are TGCAGTGCTAGGGACAGGGGTAATGAGCAGCTCTTC. Residues: CSARDRGNEQLF.

The V gene is TRBV20-1, the J gene TRBJ2-3; D possibly uses TRBD1 or TRBD2 (5 bases each). The CDR3 contains 13 residues. CDR1 is DFQATT and CDR2 is SNEGSKA in the germline V gene (reference sequence). V gave up 3 bases and J gave up 2 bases, with 9 bases separating them. The CDR3 nucleotides read TGCAGTGCTAGCGCCGGGGCCACAGATACGCAGTATTTT. Protein: CSASAGATDTQYF.

Remarks on this clonotype: Since a much larger clone is just one base distant, this may be a read error. This chain joins TRBV11-2 and TRBJ2-7, with TRBD1 matching 10 bases. The CDR3 is 15 residues long. The germline V gene has CDR1 SGHAT and CDR2 FQNNGV. The CDR3 DNA follows: TGTGTCAGCAGCAAAACCGGGACAGGGGTGAGCGAGCAGTACTTC. As protein: CVSSKTGTGVSEQYF.

The chain couples TRBV2 to TRBJ1-4, with D possibly TRBD1 on 6 matching bases. V was trimmed by 6 bases and J by 5 bases, leaving 19 bases between them. Germline V gene sequence: CDR1 SNHLY, CDR2 FYNNEI. CDR3 length: 16 residues. The CDR3 bases are TGTGCCAGCAGCCCGTTTAGTAGGGGGGGAAATGAAAAACTGTTTTTT. Its translation: CASSPFSRGGNEKLFF.

The chain couples TRBV4-2 to TRBJ1-5; D unclear. Germline values: CDR1 LGHNA, CDR2 YNFKEQ. Trimming shortened V by 1 base and J by 2 bases, and 12 bases separated the two germline ends. The CDR3 sequence is 16 residues long. The CDR3 nucleotides are TGTGCCAGCAGCCAAGGTATTGAGGTAGGCAATCAGCCCCAGCATTTT. It encodes CASSQGIEVGNQPQHF.

This clonotype turned up a few times. This rearrangement joins TRBV11-2 to TRBJ2-3, with 7 bases fitting TRBD2. V shed 5 bases and J 0 bases; nucleotides not matched to a gene: 14. CDR1 SGHAT and CDR2 FQNNGV come from the germline V gene. The CDR3 totals 18 residues. CDR3 in amino acids: CASSRGEFLSTSTDTQYF. DNA for the CDR3: TGTGCCAGCAGCCGGGGGGAGTTCCTAAGTACTAGCACAGATACGCAGTATTTT. The whole variable domain, remainder taken from reference TRBV11-2 and TRBJ2-3, is EAGVAQSPRYKIIEKRQSVAFWCNPISGHATLYWYQQILGQGPKLLIQFQNNGVVDDSQLPKDRFSAERLKGVDSTLKIQPAKLEDSAVYLCASSRGEFLSTSTDTQYFGPGTRLTVL.

In its sample, this clonotype was seen many times. The chain is built from TRBV9 and TRBJ2-3; the D gene is possibly TRBD2 (6 bases). The CDR3 is 18 amino acids. CDR1 and CDR2 (germline): SGDLS, YYNGEE. The V and J ends lost 1 base and 0 bases respectively, with 18 bases between them. The CDR3 sequence: CASSVIPLSGTSTDTQYF. In nucleotides, the CDR3 is TGTGCCAGCAGCGTAATCCCCCTCTCCGGGACTAGCACAGATACGCAGTATTTT.

This clonotype came up many times. DNA of the CDR3: TGTGCCAGCAGCTTGAACAATCAGCCCCAGCATTTT. It encodes CASSLNNQPQHF. The chain employs TRBV7-9 and TRBJ1-5; no firm D call. The germline gives CDR1 SEHNR, CDR2 FQNEAQ (reference sequence). This CDR3 contains 12 residues. The V end lost 3 bases, the J end lost 3 bases, and 3 bases lay between the germline ends.

Ten or more counts support this clonotype. The CDR3 sequence: CASSRSGLASYNEQFF. The CDR3 region has the DNA TGTGCCAGCAGTCGGTCGGGACTAGCGAGCTACAATGAGCAGTTCTTC. This chain joins TRBV2 and TRBJ2-1; 10 bases map to TRBD2. The J segment lost 3 bases and the V segment lost 5 bases, leaving 7 bases of the junction unmatched. Germline-derived CDR1 and CDR2 are SNHLY and FYNNEI. This CDR3 is 16 amino acids long.

In its sample, this clonotype was seen many times. The chain carries TRBV5-1 and TRBJ2-2; 8 bases fit TRBD1. CDR1 and CDR2 (germline): SGHRS, YFSETQ. The CDR3 loop spans 16 amino acids. The V and J ends lost 0 bases and 7 bases, in that order; junction bases with no gene match: 8. CDR3 protein: CASSLAAQGANGELFF. CDR3 nucleotide sequence: TGCGCCAGCAGCTTGGCCGCTCAGGGGGCTAACGGGGAGCTGTTTTTT.

The table lists this clonotype with many counts. The chain couples TRBV29-1 to TRBJ2-2; 7 positions agree with TRBD1. Germline lookup yields CDR1 SQVTM and CDR2 ANQGSEA. The CDR3 is made up of 16 amino acids. Trimming cost V 3 bases and J 0 bases; bases outside gene matches: 7. The CDR3 reads CSVESWTGANTGELFF. The CDR3 DNA reads as TGCAGCGTTGAGTCCTGGACAGGTGCGAACACCGGGGAGCTGTTTTTT.

Many counts were recorded for this clonotype. The chain recombines TRBV4-2 with TRBJ2-7; no clear D. The CDR3 covers 14 residues. Looked up from germline, CDR1 is LGHNA and CDR2 is YNFKEQ. The V gene lost 0 bases and the J gene lost 4 bases, with 10 bases spanning the gap. The CDR3, as DNA: TGTGCCAGCAGCCAAGATAGGTTCCTTTACGAGCAGTACTTC. Translated, it gives CASSQDRFLYEQYF.

The sample holds many counts of this clonotype. The chain combines TRBV30 with TRBJ2-6, with 9 bases matching TRBD1. This CDR3 contains 16 residues. Trimming removed 5 bases from V and 3 bases from J; junction bases left unmatched: 8. Germline CDR1 is GTSNPN and CDR2 is SVGIG (reference sequence). The CDR3 reads CAWGTGFTSGANVLTF. The CDR3 DNA reads as TGTGCCTGGGGGACAGGGTTTACGAGTGGGGCCAACGTCCTGACTTTC.